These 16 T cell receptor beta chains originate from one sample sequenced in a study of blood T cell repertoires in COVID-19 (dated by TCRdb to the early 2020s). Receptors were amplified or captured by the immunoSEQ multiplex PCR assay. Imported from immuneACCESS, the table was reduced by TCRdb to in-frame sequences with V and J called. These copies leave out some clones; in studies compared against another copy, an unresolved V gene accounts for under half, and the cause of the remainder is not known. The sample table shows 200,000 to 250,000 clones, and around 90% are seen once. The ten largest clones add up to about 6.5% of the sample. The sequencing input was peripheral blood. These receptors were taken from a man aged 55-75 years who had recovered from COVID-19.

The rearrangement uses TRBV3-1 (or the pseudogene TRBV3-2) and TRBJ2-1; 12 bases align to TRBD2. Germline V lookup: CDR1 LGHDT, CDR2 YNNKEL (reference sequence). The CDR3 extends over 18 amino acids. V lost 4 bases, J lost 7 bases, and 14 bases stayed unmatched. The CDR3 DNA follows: TGTGCCAGCAGCCCCCCCAGGTTCTCTAGCGGGGGGGGAAATGAGCAGTTCTTC. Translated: CASSPPRFSSGGGNEQFF.

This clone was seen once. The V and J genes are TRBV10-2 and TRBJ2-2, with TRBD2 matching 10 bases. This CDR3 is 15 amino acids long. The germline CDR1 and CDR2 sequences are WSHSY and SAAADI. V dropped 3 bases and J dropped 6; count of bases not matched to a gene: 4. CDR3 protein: CASSEFLAGAGELFF. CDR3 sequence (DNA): TGCGCCAGCAGTGAATTCCTAGCGGGGGCCGGGGAGCTGTTTTTT.

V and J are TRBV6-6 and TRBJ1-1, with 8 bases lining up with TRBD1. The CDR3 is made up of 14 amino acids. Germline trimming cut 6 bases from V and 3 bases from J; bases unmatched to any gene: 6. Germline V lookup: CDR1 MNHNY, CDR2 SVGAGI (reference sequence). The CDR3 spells CASRRQGYDTEAFF. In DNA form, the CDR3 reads TGTGCCAGCAGGCGACAGGGGTACGACACTGAAGCTTTCTTT.

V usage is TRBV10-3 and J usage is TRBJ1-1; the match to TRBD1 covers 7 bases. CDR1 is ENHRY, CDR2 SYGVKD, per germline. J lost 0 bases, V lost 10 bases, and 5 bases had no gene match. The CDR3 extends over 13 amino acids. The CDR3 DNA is TGTGCCACGGGACAGAACATGAACACTGAAGCTTTCTTT. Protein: CATGQNMNTEAFF.

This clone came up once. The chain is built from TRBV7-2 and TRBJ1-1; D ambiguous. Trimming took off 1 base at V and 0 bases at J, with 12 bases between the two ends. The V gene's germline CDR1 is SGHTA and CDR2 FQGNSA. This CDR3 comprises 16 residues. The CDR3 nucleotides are TGTGCCAGCAGCTTAGACGTTGGCAGATTGAACACTGAAGCTTTCTTT. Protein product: CASSLDVGRLNTEAFF.

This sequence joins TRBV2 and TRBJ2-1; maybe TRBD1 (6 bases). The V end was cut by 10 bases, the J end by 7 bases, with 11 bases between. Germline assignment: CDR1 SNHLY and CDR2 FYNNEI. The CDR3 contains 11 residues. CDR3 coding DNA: TGTGCCACAGCAAGGGGGAATGAGCAGTTCTTC. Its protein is CATARGNEQFF. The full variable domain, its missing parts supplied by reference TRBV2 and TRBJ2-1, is EPEVTQTPSHQVTQMGQEVILRCVPISNHLYFYWYRQILGQKVEFLVSFYNNEISEKSEIFDDQFSVERPDGSNFTLKIRSTKLEDSAMYFCATARGNEQFFGPGTRLTVL.

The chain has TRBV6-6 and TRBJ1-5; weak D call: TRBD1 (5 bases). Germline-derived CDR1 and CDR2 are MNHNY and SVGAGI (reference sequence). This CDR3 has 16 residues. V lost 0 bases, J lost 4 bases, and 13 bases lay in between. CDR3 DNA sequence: TGTGCCAGCAGTTACTCGCTCAGGGTACCTAATCAGCCCCAGCATTTT. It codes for CASSYSLRVPNQPQHF.

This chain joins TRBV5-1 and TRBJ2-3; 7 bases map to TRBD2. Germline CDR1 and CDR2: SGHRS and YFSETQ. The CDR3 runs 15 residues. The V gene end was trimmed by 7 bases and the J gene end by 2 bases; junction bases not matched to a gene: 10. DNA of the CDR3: TGCGCCAGCTCCTCCGACGGGGGGAACACAGATACGCAGTATTTT. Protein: CASSSDGGNTDTQYF.

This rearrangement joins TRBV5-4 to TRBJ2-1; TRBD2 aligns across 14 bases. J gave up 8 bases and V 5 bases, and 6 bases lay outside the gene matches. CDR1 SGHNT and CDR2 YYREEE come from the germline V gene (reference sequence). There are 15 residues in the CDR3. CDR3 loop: CASRTGTSGGYEQFF. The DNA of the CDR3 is TGTGCCAGCAGAACCGGGACTAGCGGGGGCTATGAGCAGTTCTTC.

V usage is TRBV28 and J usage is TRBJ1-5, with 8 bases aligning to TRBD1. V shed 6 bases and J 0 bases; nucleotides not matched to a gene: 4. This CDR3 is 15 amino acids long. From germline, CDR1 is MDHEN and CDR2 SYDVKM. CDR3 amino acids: CASRSDRVSNQPQHF. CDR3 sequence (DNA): TGTGCCAGCAGGTCGGACAGGGTTAGCAATCAGCCCCAGCATTTT.

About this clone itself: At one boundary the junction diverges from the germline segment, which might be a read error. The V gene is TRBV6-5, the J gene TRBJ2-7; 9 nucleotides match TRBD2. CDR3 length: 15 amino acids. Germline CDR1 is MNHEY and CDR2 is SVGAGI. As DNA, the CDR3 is TGTGCCAGCAGAGCCCCCGGGACTAGCTCCCACGAGCAGTACTTC. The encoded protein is CASRAPGTSSHEQYF.

The CDR3 DNA is TGTGCCAGCAGTTACGTGGACAGGTACAATGAGCAGTTCTTC. It translates to CASSYVDRYNEQFF. The chain joins TRBV6-5 to TRBJ2-1, with 7 bases aligning to TRBD1. After removal of 2 bases from V and 4 bases from J, the junction contained 2 bases not matched to a gene. Germline-derived CDR1 and CDR2 are MNHEY and SVGAGI. The CDR3 loop spans 14 amino acids.

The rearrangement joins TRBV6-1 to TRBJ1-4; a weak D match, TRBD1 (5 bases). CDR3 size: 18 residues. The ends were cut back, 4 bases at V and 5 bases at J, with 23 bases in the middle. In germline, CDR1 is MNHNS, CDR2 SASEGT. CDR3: CASSAGFLVGGVNEKLFF. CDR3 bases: TGTGCCAGCAGTGCAGGGTTTTTGGTTGGTGGGGTAAATGAAAAACTGTTTTTT.

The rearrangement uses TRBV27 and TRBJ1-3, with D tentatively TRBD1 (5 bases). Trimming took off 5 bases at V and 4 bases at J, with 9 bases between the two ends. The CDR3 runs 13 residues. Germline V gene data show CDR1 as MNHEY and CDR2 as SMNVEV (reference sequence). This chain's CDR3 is CASSPNRGNTIYF. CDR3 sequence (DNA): TGTGCCAGCAGTCCAAACAGGGGAAACACCATATATTTT.

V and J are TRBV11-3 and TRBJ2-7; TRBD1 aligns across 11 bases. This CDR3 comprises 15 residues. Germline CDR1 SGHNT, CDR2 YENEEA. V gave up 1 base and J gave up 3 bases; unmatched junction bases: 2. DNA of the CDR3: TGTGCCAGCAGCTTAGCCGGGACAGGGGGCTACGAGCAGTACTTC. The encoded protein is CASSLAGTGGYEQYF.

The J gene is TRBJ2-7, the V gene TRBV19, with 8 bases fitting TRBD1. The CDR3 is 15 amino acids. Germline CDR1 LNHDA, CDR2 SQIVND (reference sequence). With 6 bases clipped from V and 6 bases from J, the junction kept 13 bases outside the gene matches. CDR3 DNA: TGTGCCAGTAGCCGGACGGGACAGGTCTTCGGCGAGCAGTACTTC. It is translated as CASSRTGQVFGEQYF.